The 16 T cell receptor beta chains below were found in one sample sequenced in a study of T cells in localized non-small cell lung cancer. The data were produced by immunoSEQ multiplex PCR, yet TCRdb's version contains in-frame clones alone and is incomplete. The repertoire consists of tens of thousands of clones, with approximately 88% occurring once and the leading ten covering approximately 1.2%. The source was peripheral blood, collected before any cancer treatment. All receptors come from a female donor at least 60 years old with stage I lung adenocarcinoma.

This CDR3 is CASSDQPGQGYTF. CDR3 bases: TGTGCCAGCAGTGATCAACCGGGACAGGGCTACACCTTC. The gene calls are TRBV2 and TRBJ1-2, with TRBD1 matching over 7 bases. Germline loops: CDR1 SNHLY, CDR2 FYNNEI. With 3 bases clipped from V and 8 bases from J, the junction kept 6 bases outside the gene matches. The length of the CDR3 is 13 residues.

This clone was recorded only once. The chain couples TRBV29-1 to TRBJ2-2; D is uncertain. V was shortened by 0 bases and J by 1 base, with 6 bases between the two germline ends. CDR3 length: 14 amino acids. Germline V lookup: CDR1 SQVTM, CDR2 ANQGSEA. The CDR3 region has the DNA TGCAGCGTTGAAGAAGACCTGAACACCGGGGAGCTGTTTTTT. This encodes CSVEEDLNTGELFF.

The genes are TRBV19 and TRBJ2-2; 9 bases agree with TRBD2. This CDR3 has 14 residues. V dropped 9 bases and J dropped 5; count of bases not matched to a gene: 7. Looked up from germline, CDR1 is LNHDA and CDR2 is SQIVND (reference sequence). CDR3 in amino acids: CASCRGGGTGELFF. CDR3 coding DNA: TGTGCCAGCTGCCGCGGGGGGGGAACCGGGGAGCTGTTTTTT.

The V and J genes are TRBV15 and TRBJ2-3; 14 bases match TRBD2. The CDR3 extends over 16 amino acids. Germline loops: CDR1 LNHNV, CDR2 YYDKDF (reference sequence). Trimming took 4 bases from V and 5 from J; bases not matched to a gene: 5. The CDR3 loop is CATSKPTSGRGDTQYF. As DNA, the CDR3 is TGTGCCACCAGCAAACCGACTAGCGGGAGGGGAGATACGCAGTATTTT.

The rearrangement links TRBV19 to TRBJ2-1; 9 bases agree with TRBD1. This CDR3 contains 14 residues. V gave up 8 bases and J gave up 3 bases; unmatched junction bases: 5. The germline V gene encodes CDR1 LNHDA and CDR2 SQIVND (reference sequence). The CDR3 spells CASEDRGGYNEQFF. Here the CDR3 DNA reads TGTGCCAGTGAAGACAGGGGGGGCTACAATGAGCAGTTCTTC.

In this sample, this clone turned up once. V usage is TRBV28 and J usage is TRBJ2-1; TRBD2 aligns across 7 bases. Losses at the gene ends were 1 base for V and 10 bases for J; bases not matched to a gene: 10. The CDR3 is made up of 15 amino acids. Germline assignment: CDR1 MDHEN and CDR2 SYDVKM. CDR3 in DNA: TGTGCCAGCAGTTTATTGCTAAGCGGGAATCGCGAGCAGTTCTTC. Its protein product is CASSLLLSGNREQFF.

The V and J genes are TRBV7-2 and TRBJ1-6; no clear D. Germline lookup yields CDR1 SGHTA and CDR2 FQGNSA. V was clipped by 2 bases and J by 14 bases, with 16 bases between them. The CDR3 is made up of 14 amino acids. The CDR3 nucleotides are TGTGCCAGCAGCTTACGGGCAGACCGAGGATCCCTCCACTTT. Encoded protein: CASSLRADRGSLHF.

J is TRBJ2-5 and V is TRBV5-1; the match to TRBD2 covers 8 bases. The end of the DNA aligns better with TRBJ2-7, so the J call may be wrong. Germline V CDR1 and CDR2: SGHRS, YFSETQ. The CDR3 totals 15 residues. The CDR3 DNA reads TGCGCCAGCAGCCTAACCGGGACTAGAGAATACGAGCAGTACTTC. This encodes CASSLTGTREYEQYF.

V is TRBV18 and J is TRBJ2-7, with 7 bases that match TRBD2. J was trimmed by 3 bases and V by 4 bases; bases with no gene match: 3. Germline-derived CDR1 and CDR2 are KGHSH and LQKENI. The CDR3 has 13 residues. The CDR3 DNA reads as TGTGCCAGCTCACTCAGCGGGGTCTACGAGCAGTACTTC. It translates to CASSLSGVYEQYF.

The chain is built from TRBV19 and TRBJ2-2; 8 nucleotides agree with TRBD2. Losses at the gene ends were 10 bases for V and 0 bases for J; bases not matched to a gene: 4. CDR1 is LNHDA and CDR2 is SQIVND in the germline V gene (reference sequence). The CDR3 length is 14 residues. The CDR3 DNA reads as TGTGCCACTCGCGGGAGGCCGAACACCGGGGAGCTGTTTTTT. Amino acids: CATRGRPNTGELFF. Together with reference TRBV19 and TRBJ2-2, the CDR3 gives the full variable domain: DGGITQSPKYLFRKEGQNVTLSCEQNLNHDAMYWYRQDPGQGLRLIYYSQIVNDFQKGDIAEGYSVSREKKESFPLTVTSAQKNPTAFYLCATRGRPNTGELFFGEGSRLTVL.

CDR3 amino acids: CASSSLAGGSNEQFF. The DNA for the CDR3 is TGTGCCAGCAGCTCCTTAGCGGGGGGGTCGAATGAGCAGTTCTTC. This chain joins TRBV7-2 and TRBJ2-1; TRBD2 aligns across 11 bases. The CDR3 extends over 15 amino acids. V was pared by 4 bases and J by 7 bases, with 6 bases of the junction left unmatched. Germline values: CDR1 SGHTA, CDR2 FQGNSA.

The rearrangement joins TRBV10-3 to TRBJ1-1, with TRBD1 as a possible D gene (5 bases). The CDR3 covers 14 residues. Per the germline V gene, CDR1 is ENHRY and CDR2 is SYGVKD. Deletions cut 6 bases from V and 0 bases from J, with 11 bases between. DNA for the CDR3: TGTGCCATCAGAAGACAGAAAATGAACACTGAAGCTTTCTTT. Translated: CAIRRQKMNTEAFF.

The V and J genes are TRBV7-2 and TRBJ2-5; 7 nucleotides agree with TRBD2. CDR3 length equals 13 residues. Germline-derived CDR1 and CDR2 are SGHTA and FQGNSA. V lost 5 bases, J lost 6 bases, and 6 bases stayed unmatched. CDR3 sequence: CASSRGGGQTQYF. The CDR3 bases are TGTGCCAGCAGCCGCGGCGGGGGACAGACCCAGTACTTC.

This clone was recorded a few times. V and J are TRBV6-5 and TRBJ2-1; D is possibly TRBD1 (6 bases). The germline V gene has CDR1 MNHEY and CDR2 SVGAGI. V was clipped by 6 bases and J by 0 bases, with 12 bases between them. This CDR3 region has 15 residues. CDR3 bases: TGTGCCAGCAGACGGGACAAGATCTCCTACAATGAGCAGTTCTTC. Translating it yields CASRRDKISYNEQFF.

In DNA, the CDR3 is TGTGCCAGCAGACGACAGGGAGGCAATGGCTACACCTTC. It codes for CASRRQGGNGYTF. This rearrangement joins TRBV27 to TRBJ1-2, with 7 bases matching TRBD1. This CDR3 comprises 13 residues. Germline V gene data show CDR1 as MNHEY and CDR2 as SMNVEV (reference sequence). Trimming removed 6 bases from V and 6 bases from J; junction bases left unmatched: 7.

The chain employs TRBV27 and TRBJ1-1, with 9 bases that match TRBD1. Germline-derived CDR1 and CDR2 are MNHEY and SMNVEV (reference sequence). The CDR3 covers 15 residues. J lost 4 bases, V lost 1 base, and 4 bases had no gene match. CDR3 coding DNA: TGTGCCAGCAGTTTATACCCGACAGGGGGCACTGAAGCTTTCTTT. It translates to CASSLYPTGGTEAFF.